This T cell receptor beta chain was sequenced for a study of T-cell reconstitution after alpha-beta-depleted transplantation in children. Broader study findings: It was reported that alpha-beta T cells came from several hundred expanded graft clones (about two months after transplant). In some patients, recipient T cells and intrathymic progenitors surviving conditioning explained high day-60 diversity. From newly produced T cells came most of the T-cell counts and diversity one year after transplant.

Concerning this clonotype itself: Its antigen is not known.

Using unique molecular identifiers, the investigators prepared the TCRbeta library. TCRdb reanalysed the PCR reads using MiXCR and keeps one entry per CDR3 protein. The sample yields about 420,000 distinct CDR3 sequences, around 15% seen once. The germline CDR1 and CDR2 sequences are DFQATT and SNEGSKA (reference sequence). J was trimmed by 4 bases and V by 5 bases; bases with no gene match: 5. The CDR3 covers 13 residues. This sample comprised PBMCs, mostly from graft donor cells, obtained 360 days after TCRalphabeta/CD19-depleted stem cell transplant. The V and J genes are TRBV20-1 and TRBJ2-1, with 7 positions matching TRBD2. The clonotype comes from a boy under three years old who had a stem cell transplant for Wiskott-Aldrich syndrome, so the T cells may come from the graft donor. CDR3 sequence reads: CSARGLTYNEQFF. The CDR3 DNA is TGCAGTGCTCGGGGACTAACTTACAATGAGCAGTTCTTC.